What follows is one T cell receptor beta chain and its context. This sample was taken from a study of blood T cell repertoires in COVID-19. Study as a whole: From T cells, B-cell-depleted T cells, or PBMCs came the material, which was cDNA or gDNA.

Losses at the gene ends were 1 base for V and 8 bases for J; bases not matched to a gene: 9. Germline loops: CDR1 GTSNPN, CDR2 SVGIG (reference sequence). The CDR3 length is 16 residues. Original methodology: Reference gene primer amplification gave estimated nucleated cell counts. The table came from immunoSEQ multiplex PCR; TCRdb's copy has only in-frame clones and leaves some out. V and J calls and clone size are as listed in that table; D and trimming were resolved from the DNA. The table shows some 370,000 clones, with roughly 86% occurring only once. Seattle researchers signed up patients amid active infection and tracked them longitudinally.

This sequence joins TRBV30 and TRBJ1-6; 9 bases are shared with TRBD1. Material: peripheral blood. The clonotype comes from a woman aged 25 to 39 with COVID-19, enrolled during active disease. DNA for the CDR3: TGTGCCTGGAGTGGACGGACAGGGGCCGCTTATTCACCCCTCCACTTT. Its protein is CAWSGRTGAAYSPLHF.